The clone carrying this T cell receptor beta chain has ten or more counts. Antigen specificity is unknown. The CDR3 has 15 amino acids. V lost 4 bases and J 4 bases, leaving 14 bases between the germline ends. Germline V CDR1 and CDR2: SNHLY, FYNNEI. The data stem from a study of T cells in Graves' hyperthyroidism and ophthalmopathy. The TCR beta CDR3 regions underwent amplification using RNA transcripts as the source. Using the HTBI primer set, a first-round RT-PCR was run on the TCR CDR3. Using its own MiXCR run on the multiplex PCR reads, TCRdb lists one record per CDR3 protein. The sample holds roughly 280,000 distinct CDR3 sequences, roughly 20% seen once. Used for diagnoses were clinical symptoms, serum thyroxine and TRAb, thyroid ultrasound and orbital computed tomography. Points from the study as a whole: Patients with ophthalmopathy were separated from those with stable hyperthyroidism by a 13 V-J model.

The sequence came from a young man with Graves' ophthalmopathy. The sample consisted of blood. This chain links TRBV2 with TRBJ2-1, with D tentatively TRBD1 (5 bases). The CDR3 region has the DNA TGTGCCAGCAGTGTCAGGGTAATTGGGTACAATGAGCAGTTCTTC. It specifies CASSVRVIGYNEQFF.